The present TCR beta chain was sequenced within a study of blood T cell repertoires in COVID-19. Study-wide background: Nucleic acid was either cDNA or gDNA, and it came from T cells, B-cell-depleted T cells, or PBMCs.

Authors' data handling: Scientists estimated how many nucleated cells there were by amplifying reference gene primers. Only in-frame clones appear in the TCRdb table, and some are missing; sequencing was by immunoSEQ multiplex PCR. V and J calls and clone size follow that table, whereas D and trimming were derived from the DNA. The data show more than 350,000 clones, with around 87% seen just once and roughly 1% held by the top ten. Which cohort a participant joined came from the clinical history participants gave. The V and J ends lost 7 bases and 2 bases respectively, with 14 bases between them. Per the germline V gene, CDR1 is SQVTM and CDR2 is ANQGSEA. This CDR3 is 13 amino acids long.

The chain employs TRBV29-1 and TRBJ2-5; D remains unclear. The sample comprised PBMCs or T cells enriched from blood (not recorded which). This receptor was identified in a man in his late teens or twenties who had recovered from COVID-19. The CDR3 reads CSGYGQTQETQYF. CDR3 coding DNA: TGCAGCGGGTATGGGCAGACACAAGAGACCCAGTACTTC.